This entry concerns a single T cell receptor (beta chain). The sample belongs to a study of T cells after yellow fever vaccination. The wider study: SMART-Seq v4 Ultra Low Input prepared libraries from low-cell fractions.

Conversion of TCR transcripts into cDNA relied on 5'RACE template switching, which added a universal primer site and UMIs. TCRdb itself ran the 5' RACE reads through MiXCR, one entry per CDR3 protein. The sample has about 320,000 distinct CDR3 sequences; about 10% are singletons. The germline gives CDR1 DFQATT, CDR2 SNEGSKA (reference sequence). The CDR3 length is 13 residues. The ends were cut back, 5 bases at V and 4 bases at J, with 14 bases in the middle. This specimen consisted of CD4+ T cells sorted from PBMCs, obtained 45 days after the yellow fever booster vaccination. This receptor was taken from a man aged 18 to 29 who received the YFV17D yellow fever vaccine. The V call is TRBV20-1, the J call TRBJ1-2; tentative D call: TRBD1 (6 bases). The DNA of the CDR3 is TGCAGTGCTGGCACAGGGCCACCCTATGGCTACACCTTC. Translating gives CSAGTGPPYGYTF.